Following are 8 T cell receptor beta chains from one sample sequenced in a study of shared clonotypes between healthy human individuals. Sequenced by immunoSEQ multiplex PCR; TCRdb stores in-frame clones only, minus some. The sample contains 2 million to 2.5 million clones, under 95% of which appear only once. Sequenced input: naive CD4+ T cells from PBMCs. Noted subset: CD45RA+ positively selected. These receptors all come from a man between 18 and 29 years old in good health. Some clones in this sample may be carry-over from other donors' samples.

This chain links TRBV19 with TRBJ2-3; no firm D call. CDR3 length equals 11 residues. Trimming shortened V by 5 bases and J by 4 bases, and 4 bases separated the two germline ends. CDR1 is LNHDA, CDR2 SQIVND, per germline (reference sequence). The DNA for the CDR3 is TGTGCCAGTAGTTCCCCAGATACGCAGTATTTT. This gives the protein CASSSPDTQYF.

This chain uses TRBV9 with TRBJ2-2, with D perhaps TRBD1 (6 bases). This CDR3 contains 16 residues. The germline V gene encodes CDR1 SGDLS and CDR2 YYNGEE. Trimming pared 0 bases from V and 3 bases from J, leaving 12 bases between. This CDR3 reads CASSVGAGAHTGELFF. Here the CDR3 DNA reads TGTGCCAGCAGCGTAGGGGCAGGGGCCCACACCGGGGAGCTGTTTTTT.

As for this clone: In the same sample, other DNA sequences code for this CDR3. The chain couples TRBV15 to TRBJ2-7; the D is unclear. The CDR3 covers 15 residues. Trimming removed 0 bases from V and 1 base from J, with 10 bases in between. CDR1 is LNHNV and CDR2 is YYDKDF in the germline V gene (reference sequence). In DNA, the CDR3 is TGTGCCACCAGCAGAGATAGTGGCGGTTCCTACGAGCAGTACTTC. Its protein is CATSRDSGGSYEQYF. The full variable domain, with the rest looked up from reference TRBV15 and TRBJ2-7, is DAMVIQNPRYQVTQFGKPVTLSCSQTLNHNVMYWYQQKSSQAPKLLFHYYDKDFNNEADTPDNFQSRRPNTSFCFLDIRSPGLGDTAMYLCATSRDSGGSYEQYFGPGTRLTVT.

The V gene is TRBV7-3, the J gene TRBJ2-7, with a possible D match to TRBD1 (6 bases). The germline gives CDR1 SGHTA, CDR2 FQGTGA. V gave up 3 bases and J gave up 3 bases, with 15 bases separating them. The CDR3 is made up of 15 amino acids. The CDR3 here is CASSFPGAIFYEQYF. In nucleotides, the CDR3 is TGTGCCAGCAGCTTTCCAGGGGCGATATTCTACGAGCAGTACTTC. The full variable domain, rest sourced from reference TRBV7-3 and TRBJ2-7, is GAGVSQTPSNKVTEKGKYVELRCDPISGHTALYWYRQSLGQGPEFLIYFQGTGAADDSGLPNDRFFAVRPEGSVSTLKIQRTERGDSAVYLCASSFPGAIFYEQYFGPGTRLTVT.

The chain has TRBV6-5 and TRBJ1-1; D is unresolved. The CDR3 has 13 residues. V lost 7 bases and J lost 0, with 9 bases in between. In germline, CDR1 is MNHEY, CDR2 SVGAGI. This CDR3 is CASNQGLNTEAFF. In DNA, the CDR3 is TGTGCCAGCAACCAAGGGCTGAACACTGAAGCTTTCTTT.

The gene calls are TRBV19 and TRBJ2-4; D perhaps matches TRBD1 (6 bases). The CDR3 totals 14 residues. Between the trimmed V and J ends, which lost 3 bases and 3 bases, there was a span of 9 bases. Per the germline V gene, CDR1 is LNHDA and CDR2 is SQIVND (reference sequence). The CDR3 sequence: CASSIGQIKNIQYF. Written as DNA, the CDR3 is TGTGCCAGTAGTATCGGACAGATCAAAAACATTCAGTACTTC.

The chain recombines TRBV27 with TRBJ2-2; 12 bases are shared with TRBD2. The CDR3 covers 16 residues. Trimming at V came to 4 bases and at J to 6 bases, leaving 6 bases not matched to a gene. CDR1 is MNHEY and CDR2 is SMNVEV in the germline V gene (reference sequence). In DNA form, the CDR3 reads TGTGCCAGCAGTTCCTGGACTAGCGGGAAGGCCGGGGAGCTGTTTTTT. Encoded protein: CASSSWTSGKAGELFF.

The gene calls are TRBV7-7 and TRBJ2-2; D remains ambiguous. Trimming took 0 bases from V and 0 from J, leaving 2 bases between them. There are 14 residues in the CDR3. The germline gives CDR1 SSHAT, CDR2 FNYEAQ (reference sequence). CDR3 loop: CASSLAPNTGELFF. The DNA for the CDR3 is TGTGCCAGCAGCTTAGCGCCGAACACCGGGGAGCTGTTTTTT.